This entry describes one T cell receptor beta chain. One end of the junction fails to match germline, which may point to a read error. The CDR3 length is 14 residues. Per the germline V gene, CDR1 is SSHAT and CDR2 is FNYEAQ (reference sequence). The data derive from a study of T cell changes during pregnancy in multiple sclerosis. Profiling relied on immunoSEQ multiplex PCR, and the TCRdb table lists in-frame clones only, not all of them. This table holds 30,000 to 45,000 clones, 90% to 95% found once. The source material was CD4+ T cells from peripheral blood mononuclear cells, sampled in the second trimester of pregnancy. The sequence came from a female donor in good health, enrolled as a control in a pregnancy study. This chain joins TRBV7-7 and TRBJ2-5; 9 positions match TRBD1. The CDR3 protein is CASSLQGASETQYF. The CDR3 bases are TGTGCTAGCAGCTTACAGGGGGCGTCGGAGACCCAGTACTTC.